This T cell receptor beta chain is from a study of T cell repertoires in cytomegalovirus infection. The overall study: In public TCR beta signatures, there were indications of both CMV infection and matching HLA type.

TCRdb re-called the reads through MiXCR, storing one row per CDR3 protein. The sample records about 200,000 distinct CDR3 sequences, about a tenth being singletons. This clonotype was recorded at least ten times. Material: PBMCs. This TCR was sampled from a human donor in good health (CMV status not recorded). Some clones in this sample may be carry-over from other donors' samples.

CDR3 bases: TGTGCCAGCAGCTTAGTTGGCGGGGGCACAGATACGCAGTATTTT. Protein sequence: CASSLVGGGTDTQYF. V is TRBV11-2 and J is TRBJ2-3, with D perhaps TRBD2 (6 bases). The V and J ends lost 1 base and 1 base respectively, with 9 bases between them. The CDR3 sequence is 15 residues long. The germline CDR1 and CDR2 sequences are SGHAT and FQNNGV.